This entry concerns a single T cell receptor beta chain. The source of the sample is a study of blood T cells in healthy people across ages. The second PCR ran roughly 6 to 11 cycles with a sample-barcoded 5' primer and J-beta primers. Each CDR3 protein gets one entry after TCRdb re-called the 5' RACE reads with MiXCR. The repertoire holds 600,000 or so distinct CDR3 sequences, with approximately 30% as singletons. Germline V lookup: CDR1 SGHRS, CDR2 YFSETQ. The ends lost 3 bases at V and 2 bases at J; junction bases unmatched: 6. This CDR3 region has 15 residues. This chain joins TRBV5-1 and TRBJ2-5, with TRBD1 matching over 8 bases. The sample was blood. The receptor's source is a woman of 80 years or more in good health. Here the CDR3 reads CASSSAGTGQETQYF. The CDR3 nucleotides are TGCGCCAGCAGCTCGGCCGGGACAGGACAAGAGACCCAGTACTTC. Complete variable domain (other parts from reference TRBV5-1 and TRBJ2-5): KAGVTQTPRYLIKTRGQQVTLSCSPISGHRSVSWYQQTPGQGLQFLFEYFSETQRNKGNFPGRFSGRQFSNSRSEMNVSTLELGDSALYLCASSSAGTGQETQYFGPGTRLLVL.